The entry below gives a single TCR beta chain sequence along with its context. The entry originates in a study of blood T cell repertoires in COVID-19. Background on the study: Donors in the United States, Italy and Spain gave samples during acute or convalescent COVID-19. T cells, B-cell-depleted T cells, or PBMCs supplied cDNA or gDNA.

Under the authors' procedure: Estimates of nucleated cell counts were drawn from the amplification of reference gene primers. The method was immunoSEQ multiplex PCR; TCRdb's version includes in-frame clones alone and lacks a portion of them. V and J calls and clone size are as listed in that table; D and trimming were resolved from the DNA. Altogether a few hundred thousand clones are present, 80% to 95% being singletons, with the ten largest covering under 7%. Seattle-derived patients entered the study during active infection and were followed longitudinally. The CDR3 extends over 13 amino acids. V lost 1 base, J lost 4 bases, and 8 bases lay in between. Germline V CDR1 and CDR2: MDHEN, SYDVKM.

The sample taken for sequencing was peripheral blood. The origin of this receptor is a woman in her twenties or thirties with COVID-19, enrolled during active disease. The chain employs TRBV28 and TRBJ2-7; weak D call: TRBD1 (5 bases). CDR3 nucleotides: TGTGCCAGCAGTTTATCCTACAGGTACGAGCAGTACTTC. Its translation: CASSLSYRYEQYF.